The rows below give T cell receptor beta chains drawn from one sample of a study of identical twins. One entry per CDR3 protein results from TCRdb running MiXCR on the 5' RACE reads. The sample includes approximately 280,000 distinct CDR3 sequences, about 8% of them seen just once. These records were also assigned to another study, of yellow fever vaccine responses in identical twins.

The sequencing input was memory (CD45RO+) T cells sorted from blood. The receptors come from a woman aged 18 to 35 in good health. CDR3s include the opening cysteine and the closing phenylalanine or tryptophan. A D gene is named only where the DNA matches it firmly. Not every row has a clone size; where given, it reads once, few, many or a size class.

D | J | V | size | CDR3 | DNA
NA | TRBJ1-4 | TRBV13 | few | CASSVHGEKLFF | TGTGCCAGCAGCGTACATGGAGAAAAACTGTTTTTT
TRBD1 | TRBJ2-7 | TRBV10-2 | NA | CATTSPPRTGRSEQYF | TGCGCCACCACTAGCCCGCCCCGGACAGGGAGATCCGAGCAGTACTTC
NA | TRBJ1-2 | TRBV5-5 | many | CASSLVSWNYGYTF | TGTGCCAGCAGCTTGGTGTCCTGGAACTATGGCTACACCTTC
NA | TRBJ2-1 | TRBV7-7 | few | CASSLGPPYNEQFF | TGTGCCAGCAGCTTAGGTCCCCCCTACAATGAGCAGTTCTTC
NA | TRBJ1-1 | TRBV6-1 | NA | CASSEQILNTEAFF | TGTGCCAGCAGTGAACAGATTCTGAACACTGAAGCTTTCTTT
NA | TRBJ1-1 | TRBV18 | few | CASSQQRMNTEAFF | TGTGCCAGCTCGCAACAGCGCATGAACACTGAAGCTTTCTTT
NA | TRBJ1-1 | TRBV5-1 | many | CASSSTVLNTEAFF | TGCGCCAGCAGTTCCACCGTTCTGAACACTGAAGCTTTCTTT
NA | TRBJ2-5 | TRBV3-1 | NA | CASSQVAGGETQYF | TGTGCCAGCAGCCAAGTGGCCGGGGGAGAGACCCAGTACTTC
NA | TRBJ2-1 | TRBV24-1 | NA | CATSLKGSYNEQFF | TGTGCCACCAGCCTGAAAGGATCCTACAATGAGCAGTTCTTC
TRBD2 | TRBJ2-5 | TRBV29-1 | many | CSVKRERLLAAHETQYF | TGCAGCGTTAAAAGGGAGAGGTTACTAGCGGCCCACGAGACCCAGTACTTC
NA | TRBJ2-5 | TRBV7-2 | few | CASSTPAETQYF | TGTGCCAGCAGCACTCCGGCGGAGACCCAGTACTTC
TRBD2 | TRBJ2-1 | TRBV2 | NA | CASSGGQTSGRMAYNEQFF | TGTGCCAGCAGTGGTGGGCAGACTAGCGGGCGGATGGCCTACAATGAGCAGTTCTTC
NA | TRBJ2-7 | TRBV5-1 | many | CASSLVLDTSYEQYF | TGCGCCAGCAGCTTGGTCCTAGACACATCCTACGAGCAGTACTTC
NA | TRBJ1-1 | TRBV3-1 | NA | CASSLRREQSTEAFF | TGTGCCAGCAGCCTCCGGAGAGAACAGTCGACTGAAGCTTTCTTT
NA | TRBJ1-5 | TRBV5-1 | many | CASSLGTPNQPQHF | TGCGCCAGCAGCTTGGGAACCCCCAATCAGCCCCAGCATTTT
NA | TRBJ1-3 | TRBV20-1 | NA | CSARDTRIFGNTIYF | TGCAGTGCTAGGGATACTCGTATATTTGGAAACACCATATATTTT
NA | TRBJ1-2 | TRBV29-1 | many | CSVGRETSNYGYTF | TGCAGCGTTGGGAGGGAAACCTCGAACTATGGCTACACCTTC
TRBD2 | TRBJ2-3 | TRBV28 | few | CASSFTGREPDTQYF | TGTGCCAGCAGTTTTACCGGGAGGGAACCAGATACGCAGTATTTT
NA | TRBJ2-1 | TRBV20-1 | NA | CSARDEQEFIYNEQFF | TGCAGTGCTAGAGATGAGCAGGAATTTATCTACAATGAGCAGTTCTTC
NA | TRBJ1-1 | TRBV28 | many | CASSLGNRVNTEAFF | TGTGCCAGCAGTTTAGGGAACAGGGTTAACACTGAAGCTTTCTTT
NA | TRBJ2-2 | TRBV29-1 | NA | CSVDTVNTGELFF | TGCAGCGTTGATACAGTTAACACCGGGGAGCTGTTTTTT
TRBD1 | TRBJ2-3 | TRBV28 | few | CASSLRDSCTDTQYF | TGTGCCAGCAGCCTCCGGGACAGCTGCACAGATACGCAGTATTTT
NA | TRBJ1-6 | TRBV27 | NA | CASSQNPTGGYSPLHF | TGTGCCAGCAGCCAGAACCCTACAGGCGGATATTCACCCCTCCACTTT
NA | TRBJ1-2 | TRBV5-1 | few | CASSSDGMAPYGYTF | TGCGCCAGCAGCTCCGACGGAATGGCCCCATATGGCTACACCTTC
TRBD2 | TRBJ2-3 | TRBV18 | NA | CASSPGTSGATQYF | TGTGCCAGCTCCCCAGGGACTAGCGGGGCTACGCAGTATTTT